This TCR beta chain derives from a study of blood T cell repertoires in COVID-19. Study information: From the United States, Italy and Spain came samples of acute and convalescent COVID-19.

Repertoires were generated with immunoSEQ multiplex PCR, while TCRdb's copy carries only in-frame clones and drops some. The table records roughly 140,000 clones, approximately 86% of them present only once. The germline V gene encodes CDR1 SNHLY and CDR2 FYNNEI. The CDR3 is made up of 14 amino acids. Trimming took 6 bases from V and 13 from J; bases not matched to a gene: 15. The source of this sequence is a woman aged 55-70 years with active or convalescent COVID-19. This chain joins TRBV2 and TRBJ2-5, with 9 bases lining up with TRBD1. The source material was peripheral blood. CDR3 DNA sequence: TGTGCCAGCAGCCTCATCCCCCCGGGACAGGGTTTGTACTTC. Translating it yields CASSLIPPGQGLYF.